A selection of T cell receptor beta chains follows, all from one sample in a study of spatial heterogeneity in lung cancer. MiXCR, run by TCRdb on the 5' RACE reads, gives a single entry per CDR3 protein. The table has tens of thousands of distinct CDR3 sequences, just under 6% seen once. Sequenced material: PBMCs, taken at surgery. Receptors originate from a male donor with early-stage non-small cell lung cancer. The CDR3 runs from the conserved cysteine through the conserved F or W. D genes are given only for firm matches. Each size is once, few or many counts, or a class when the clone is expanded.

d_call	clone_size	v_call	j_call	cdr3_aa	cdr3_nt
-	many	TRBV19	TRBJ2-5	CATRRRRGLSETQYF	TGTGCCACCCGCCGTCGACGAGGACTTTCAGAGACCCAGTACTTC
TRBD2	few	TRBV6-5	TRBJ2-3	CASSRGLAGGYTDTQYF	TGTGCCAGCAGTCGTGGACTAGCGGGGGGTTACACAGATACGCAGTATTTT
TRBD1	many	TRBV23-1	TRBJ2-7	CASSPGDRSYEQYF	TGCGCCAGCAGTCCGGGGGACAGGTCCTACGAGCAGTACTTC
-	many	TRBV5-1	TRBJ2-1	CASSFYPGAGYNEQFF	TGCGCCAGCAGCTTTTACCCAGGCGCGGGCTACAATGAGCAGTTCTTC
-	many	TRBV28	TRBJ2-1	CASSILGPSKNEQFF	TGTGCCAGCAGTATCCTGGGGCCAAGCAAAAATGAGCAGTTCTTC
TRBD1	many	TRBV5-1	TRBJ1-6	CASSLTGNDSPLHF	TGCGCCAGCAGCCTGACAGGGAATGATTCACCCCTCCACTTT
-	many	TRBV2	TRBJ2-1	CASSESQLGDEQFF	TGTGCCAGCAGTGAAAGCCAGCTGGGCGATGAGCAGTTCTTC
-	many	TRBV20-1	TRBJ1-1	CSARDDHSFERAFF	TGCAGTGCTAGAGATGATCACAGCTTCGAGCGGGCTTTCTTT
-	few	TRBV28	TRBJ1-5	CASSFGQGFGQPQHF	TGTGCCAGCAGTTTTGGGCAGGGTTTTGGTCAGCCCCAGCATTTT
-	many	TRBV27	TRBJ1-4	CASSLQGQNEKLFF	TGTGCCAGCAGTTTACAGGGGCAGAATGAAAAACTGTTTTTT
TRBD1	many	TRBV7-2	TRBJ1-6	CASSLTEGAVGNSPLHF	TGTGCCAGCAGCTTAACGGAGGGGGCAGTTGGGAATTCACCCCTCCACTTT